This entry lists 19 T cell receptor beta chains sequenced from one sample in a study of blood T cell repertoires in COVID-19. Clones were sequenced by immunoSEQ multiplex PCR, and TCRdb holds only the in-frame ones, with some missing. The sample holds fewer than 120,000 clones, 85% to 90% seen once. Sample: peripheral blood. The receptor source for this set is a woman aged 50 to 65 with acute or convalescent COVID-19.

This clone was seen only a few times. The chain links TRBV4-1 to TRBJ2-1, with TRBD1 as a possible D gene (5 bases). Trimming removed 0 bases at V and 7 bases at J, with 19 bases between. Germline CDR1 MGHRA, CDR2 YSYEKL. There are 17 residues in the CDR3. Here the CDR3 DNA reads TGCGCCAGCAGCCAAGAGCCCCGACTCCCCCCAGGGAATGAGCAGTTCTTC. It encodes CASSQEPRLPPGNEQFF.

This chain uses TRBV6-1 with TRBJ1-6; 8 bases align to TRBD1. This CDR3 has 16 residues. The germline CDR1 and CDR2 sequences are MNHNS and SASEGT. Trimming at V came to 1 base and at J to 5 bases, leaving 4 bases not matched to a gene. CDR3 nucleotides: TGTGCCAGCAGTGAAGTTGGGACAGGTCATAATTCACCCCTCCACTTT. Translating gives CASSEVGTGHNSPLHF.

V gene TRBV28 combines with J gene TRBJ2-5, with 7 bases that match TRBD2. The CDR3 covers 14 residues. V gave up 3 bases and J gave up 4 bases; unmatched junction bases: 5. Germline V gene sequence: CDR1 MDHEN, CDR2 SYDVKM. This CDR3 reads CASSFRGVLETQYF. The CDR3 bases are TGTGCCAGCAGTTTTCGGGGGGTCTTAGAGACCCAGTACTTC.

The chain carries TRBV29-1 and TRBJ2-5; possible D gene TRBD1, 5 bases. V dropped 1 base and J dropped 7 bases, with 19 bases sitting between them. Germline CDR1 SQVTM, CDR2 ANQGSEA. The CDR3 has 15 residues. The CDR3 loop reads CSVEGGDLGQGTQYF. CDR3 DNA: TGCAGCGTTGAAGGTGGAGATCTGGGTCAGGGGACCCAGTACTTC.

V is TRBV6-6 and J is TRBJ1-4; 7 bases line up with TRBD1. Germline CDR1 MNHNY, CDR2 SVGAGI (reference sequence). V shed 6 bases, J shed 5 bases, and the junction held 3 bases outside the gene matches. The length of the CDR3 is 13 residues. The CDR3 region has the DNA TGTGCCAGCAGGGACAGGACGAATGAAAAACTGTTTTTT. It encodes CASRDRTNEKLFF.

The chain carries TRBV10-3 and TRBJ1-3; 9 bases agree with TRBD1. V shed 4 bases, J shed 10 bases, and the junction held 2 bases outside the gene matches. This CDR3 is built from 12 residues. Germline CDR1 reads ENHRY; CDR2 reads SYGVKD. The CDR3 region is CAISGQGVTIYF. CDR3 coding DNA: TGTGCCATCAGTGGACAGGGGGTTACCATATATTTT.

This rearrangement joins TRBV19 to TRBJ1-5, with 8 bases identical to TRBD1. The germline V gene has CDR1 LNHDA and CDR2 SQIVND (reference sequence). The CDR3 is 18 amino acids. V gave up 4 bases and J gave up 5 bases; unmatched junction bases: 16. The CDR3: CASSTLLEGQAYDQPQHF. CDR3 nucleotide sequence: TGTGCCAGTAGTACCTTATTAGAGGGACAGGCGTATGATCAGCCCCAGCATTTT.

The chain recombines TRBV5-8 with TRBJ1-5; TRBD1 matches 7 bases. Germline V lookup: CDR1 SGHTS, CDR2 YDEGEE. The CDR3 runs 15 residues. J was trimmed by 0 bases and V by 7 bases; bases with no gene match: 7. The CDR3 protein is CASSGGQLSNQPQHF. CDR3 DNA: TGTGCCAGCTCCGGGGGACAGCTTAGCAATCAGCCCCAGCATTTT.

The chain joins TRBV5-1 to TRBJ1-5; D gene uncertain. V lost 3 bases to trimming and J lost 3 bases, with 13 bases between them. Germline CDR1 reads SGHRS; CDR2 reads YFSETQ. The CDR3 has 15 residues. CDR3 loop: CASSSMGDPNQPQHF. In DNA, the CDR3 is TGCGCCAGCAGCTCCATGGGCGACCCCAATCAGCCCCAGCATTTT.

V usage is TRBV10-2 and J usage is TRBJ2-7; TRBD2 aligns across 15 bases. The CDR3 loop spans 16 amino acids. The germline V gene has CDR1 WSHSY and CDR2 SAAADI. The V and J ends lost 6 bases and 5 bases, in that order; junction bases with no gene match: 8. The CDR3 loop is CASSLGLAGGRNEQYF. CDR3 bases: TGCGCCAGCAGCCTCGGACTAGCGGGAGGGAGGAACGAGCAGTACTTC.

The V gene is TRBV25-1, the J gene TRBJ2-7, with D uncertain. This CDR3 spans 12 amino acids. V was pared by 3 bases and J by 6 bases, with 9 bases between. Germline V CDR1 and CDR2: MGHDK, SYGVNS. This CDR3 reads CASSEGQSEQYF. CDR3 DNA: TGTGCCAGCAGTGAGGGCCAGAGCGAGCAGTACTTC.

V gene TRBV14 combines with J gene TRBJ2-5; TRBD2 is a possible D gene (5 bases). The CDR3 extends over 13 amino acids. The ends were cut back, 3 bases at V and 5 bases at J, with 10 bases in the middle. The germline CDR1 and CDR2 sequences are SGHDN and FVKESK. DNA of the CDR3: TGTGCCAGCAGCCAGCCTCGCGGGGAGACCCAGTACTTC. It yields the protein CASSQPRGETQYF.

The chain combines TRBV19 with TRBJ1-2; the match to TRBD1 covers 9 bases. This CDR3 is 15 amino acids long. V dropped 5 bases and J dropped 7; count of bases not matched to a gene: 11. Germline CDR1 and CDR2: LNHDA and SQIVND (reference sequence). CDR3 protein: CASSVPGQGAVGYTF. CDR3 nucleotide sequence: TGTGCCAGTAGTGTGCCGGGACAGGGTGCGGTTGGCTACACCTTC. Complete variable domain (other parts from reference TRBV19 and TRBJ1-2): DGGITQSPKYLFRKEGQNVTLSCEQNLNHDAMYWYRQDPGQGLRLIYYSQIVNDFQKGDIAEGYSVSREKKESFPLTVTSAQKNPTAFYLCASSVPGQGAVGYTFGSGTRLTVV.

The V and J genes are TRBV24-1 and TRBJ2-3; TRBD2 matches at 7 bases. The length of the CDR3 is 17 residues. V gave up 4 bases and J gave up 1 base; unmatched junction bases: 10. Germline loops: CDR1 KGHDR, CDR2 SFDVKD. DNA for the CDR3: TGTGCCACCAGTGAGCCCGGGACTACAGTGGGCACAGATACGCAGTATTTT. Translated, it gives CATSEPGTTVGTDTQYF.

The chain links TRBV28 to TRBJ2-7, with D possibly being TRBD2 (6 bases). Germline V gene sequence: CDR1 MDHEN, CDR2 SYDVKM. This CDR3 has 15 amino acids. V was shortened by 6 bases and J by 1 base, with 16 bases between the two germline ends. CDR3 DNA: TGTGCCAGCAGGCGACTGGAGGGCGATTCCTACGAGCAGTACTTC. It specifies CASRRLEGDSYEQYF.

This clone was seen once. The chain employs TRBV7-2 and TRBJ2-1; 11 bases are a match to TRBD2. This CDR3 comprises 16 residues. J was trimmed by 10 bases and V by 1 base; bases with no gene match: 9. In germline, CDR1 is SGHTA, CDR2 FQGNSA. The CDR3 region is CASSLGTGTSGAEQFF. The CDR3 DNA sequence: TGTGCCAGCAGCTTAGGGACCGGGACTAGCGGCGCGGAGCAGTTCTTC. The full variable domain, its missing parts supplied by reference TRBV7-2 and TRBJ2-1, is GAGVSQSPSNKVTEKGKDVELRCDPISGHTALYWYRQSLGQGLEFLIYFQGNSAPDKSGLPSDRFSAERTGGSVSTLTIQRTQQEDSAVYLCASSLGTGTSGAEQFFGPGTRLTVL.

This chain connects TRBV19 to TRBJ2-2, with D maybe TRBD1 (5 bases). Trimming took 5 bases from V and 8 from J, leaving 12 bases between them. The CDR3 is 13 amino acids. The germline V gene encodes CDR1 LNHDA and CDR2 SQIVND (reference sequence). The chain's CDR3 is CASSPRTRGELFF. CDR3 coding DNA: TGTGCCAGTAGTCCCCGGACACGGGGGGAGCTGTTTTTT.

This chain connects TRBV9 to TRBJ2-3; 7 bases line up with TRBD2. The V and J ends lost 0 bases and 1 base, in that order; junction bases with no gene match: 2. The germline V gene encodes CDR1 SGDLS and CDR2 YYNGEE. The CDR3 extends over 15 amino acids. The CDR3 DNA follows: TGTGCCAGCAGCGTAGGCCGGGGGGGCACAGATACGCAGTATTTT. Its protein product is CASSVGRGGTDTQYF.

The CDR3 sequence: CSVALGHPNTGELFF. The CDR3 DNA reads as TGCAGCGTTGCCCTAGGCCATCCGAACACCGGGGAGCTGTTTTTT. V gene TRBV29-1 combines with J gene TRBJ2-2; D not resolved. From germline, CDR1 is SQVTM and CDR2 ANQGSEA. CDR3 length: 15 residues. With 4 bases removed from V and 0 bases from J, the gap between germline ends came to 12 bases.